These 12 T cell receptor beta chains were all obtained from the same sample, sequenced in a study of immune evolution from preneoplasia to lung adenocarcinoma. The repertoire was sequenced with immunoSEQ multiplex PCR; TCRdb's copy has only in-frame clones and lacks some. This table has fewer than 14,000 clones, about four fifths appearing once. Sequences were obtained from FFPE minimally invasive lung adenocarcinoma tissue. These receptors were taken from a person between 70 and 80 years old with lung adenocarcinoma.

The rearrangement links TRBV25-1 to TRBJ1-2; tentative D call: TRBD1 (6 bases). Germline lookup yields CDR1 MGHDK and CDR2 SYGVNS. This CDR3 is 14 amino acids long. V was trimmed by 5 bases and J by 4 bases, leaving 14 bases between them. This CDR3 reads CASSSRGGSYGYTF. The CDR3 DNA is TGTGCCAGCAGTTCTCGGGGGGGCTCCTATGGCTACACCTTC.

This clone was counted a single time. The J gene is TRBJ2-5, the V gene TRBV4-1; weak D call: TRBD2 (6 bases). Per germline, CDR1 MGHRA and CDR2 YSYEKL. The CDR3 contains 15 residues. Trimming stripped 9 bases from V and 5 bases from J, with 22 bases between. CDR3 region: CARPFPRGVRETQYF. The CDR3 DNA reads TGCGCCAGACCTTTCCCGCGGGGCGTGCGGGAGACCCAGTACTTC.

Of note for this clone: Relative to the germline gene, one junction end is altered; a read error may explain this. The chain couples TRBV6-5 to TRBJ2-2; 9 bases line up with TRBD2. The CDR3 has 15 amino acids. CDR1 MNHEY and CDR2 SVGAGI come from the germline V gene. The CDR3 DNA sequence: TGTGCCAGCACTTACGCTAGCGGGGTCACCGGGGAGCTGTTTTTT. Its translation: CASTYASGVTGELFF.

The chain combines TRBV7-6 with TRBJ1-3; no reliable D call. The ends were cut back, 6 bases at V and 8 bases at J, with 14 bases in the middle. CDR1 SGHVS and CDR2 FNYEAQ come from the germline V gene. This CDR3 has 13 amino acids. The CDR3 sequence: CASSPNPRDTIYF. CDR3 coding DNA: TGTGCCAGCAGTCCAAATCCGAGGGACACCATATATTTT. The whole variable domain, filled in from reference TRBV7-6 and TRBJ1-3, reads GAGVSQSPRYKVTKRGQDVALRCDPISGHVSLYWYRQALGQGPEFLTYFNYEAQQDKSGLPNDRFSAERPEGSISTLTIQRTEQRDSAMYRCASSPNPRDTIYFGEGSWLTVV.

The chain recombines TRBV11-3 with TRBJ2-7; D not certain. The ends were cut back, 5 bases at V and 6 bases at J, with 11 bases in the middle. CDR1 is SGHNT, CDR2 YENEEA, per germline. The CDR3 is 12 residues long. The CDR3 coding sequence is TGTGCCAGCAGCCCGGGCTGGGGCGAGCAGTACTTC. Translation gives CASSPGWGEQYF. Filled out from reference TRBV11-3 and TRBJ2-7, the complete variable domain reads EAGVVQSPRYKIIEKKQPVAFWCNPISGHNTLYWYLQNLGQGPELLIRYENEEAVDDSQLPKDRFSAERLKGVDSTLKIQPAELGDSAVYLCASSPGWGEQYFGPGTRLTVT.

This clone was counted only a few times. V gene TRBV5-6 combines with J gene TRBJ1-1, with 10 bases identical to TRBD1. Germline-derived CDR1 and CDR2 are SGHDT and YYEEEE. The V and J ends lost 0 bases and 0 bases, in that order; junction bases with no gene match: 8. The CDR3 runs 18 residues. The CDR3 sequence is CASSLVLGTGALNTEAFF. DNA of the CDR3: TGTGCCAGCAGCTTGGTCTTGGGGACAGGGGCCCTGAACACTGAAGCTTTCTTT.

The genes are TRBV20-1 and TRBJ2-7; D unclear. The CDR3 is 11 residues long. Germline-derived CDR1 and CDR2 are DFQATT and SNEGSKA (reference sequence). V gave up 3 bases and J gave up 6 bases, with 9 bases separating them. CDR3 nucleotide sequence: TGCAGTGCTAGTTCGGGCCCCGAGCAGTACTTC. Its protein product is CSASSGPEQYF.

The J gene is TRBJ1-1, the V gene TRBV9, with unresolved D. In germline, CDR1 is SGDLS, CDR2 YYNGEE. The CDR3 loop spans 15 amino acids. V shed 2 bases and J shed 3 bases, with 14 bases lying between them. CDR3 sequence (DNA): TGTGCCAGCAGCGTGGGCCCTGCTACGGACACTGAAGCTTTCTTT. It encodes CASSVGPATDTEAFF.

This chain links TRBV9 with TRBJ2-1; no clear D gene. V lost 0 bases to trimming and J lost 0 bases, with 7 bases between them. Per germline, CDR1 SGDLS and CDR2 YYNGEE. The length of the CDR3 is 15 residues. Here the CDR3 reads CASSVVSSSYNEQFF. CDR3 sequence (DNA): TGTGCCAGCAGCGTAGTGAGTAGCTCCTACAATGAGCAGTTCTTC.

This rearrangement joins TRBV6-6 to TRBJ1-1; TRBD1 might be the D (6 bases). The CDR3 is 16 residues long. Germline values: CDR1 MNHNY, CDR2 SVGAGI (reference sequence). V lost 6 bases to trimming and J lost 6 bases, with 23 bases between them. CDR3 bases: TGTGCCAGCAGCCCTAAGGGGGAGGGAAGGGGCGCTGAAGCTTTCTTT. Protein: CASSPKGEGRGAEAFF.

V is TRBV28 and J is TRBJ1-1, with TRBD1 matching 7 bases. The CDR3 runs to 16 residues. Germline assignment: CDR1 MDHEN and CDR2 SYDVKM. The V and J ends lost 3 bases and 4 bases, in that order; junction bases with no gene match: 11. CDR3 coding DNA: TGTGCCAGCAGTTTCCGAATTCGGACAGGATCCACTGAAGCTTTCTTT. This translates into CASSFRIRTGSTEAFF.

DNA for the CDR3: TGTGCCAGCAGCAAACGGAGGGGGACCTACGAGCAGTACTTC. As protein: CASSKRRGTYEQYF. The rearrangement links TRBV21-1 to TRBJ2-7. TRBV21-1 constitutes a pseudogene. CDR3 length: 14 amino acids.